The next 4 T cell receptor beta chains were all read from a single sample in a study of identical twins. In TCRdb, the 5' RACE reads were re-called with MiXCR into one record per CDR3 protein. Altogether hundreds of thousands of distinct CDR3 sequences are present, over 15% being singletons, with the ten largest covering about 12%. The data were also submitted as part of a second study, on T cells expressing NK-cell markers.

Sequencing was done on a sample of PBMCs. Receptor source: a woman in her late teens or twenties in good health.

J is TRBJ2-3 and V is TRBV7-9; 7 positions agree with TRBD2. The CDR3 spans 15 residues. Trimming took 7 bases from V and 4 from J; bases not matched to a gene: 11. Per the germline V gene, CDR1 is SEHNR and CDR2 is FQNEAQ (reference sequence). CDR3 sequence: CASTLMGGESDTQYF. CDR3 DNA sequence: TGTGCCAGCACCCTCATGGGGGGGGAATCAGATACGCAGTATTTT.

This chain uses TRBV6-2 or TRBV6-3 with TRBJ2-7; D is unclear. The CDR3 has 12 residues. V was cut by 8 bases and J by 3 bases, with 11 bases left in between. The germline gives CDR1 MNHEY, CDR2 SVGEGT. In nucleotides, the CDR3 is TGTGCCAGCGGTCGTCGGATCTACGAGCAGTACTTC. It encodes CASGRRIYEQYF.

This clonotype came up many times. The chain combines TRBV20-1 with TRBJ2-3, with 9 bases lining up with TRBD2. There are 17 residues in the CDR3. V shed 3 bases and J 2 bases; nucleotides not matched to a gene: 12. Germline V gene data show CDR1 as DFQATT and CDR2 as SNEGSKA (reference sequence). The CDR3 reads CSASFLAGMGNTDTQYF. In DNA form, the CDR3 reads TGCAGTGCTAGTTTTCTAGCGGGAATGGGGAACACAGATACGCAGTATTTT.

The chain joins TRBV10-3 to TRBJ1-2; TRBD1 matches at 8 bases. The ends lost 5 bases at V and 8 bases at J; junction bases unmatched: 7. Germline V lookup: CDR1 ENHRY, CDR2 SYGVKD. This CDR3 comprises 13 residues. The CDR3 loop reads CAISRGQGDGYTF. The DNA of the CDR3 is TGTGCCATCAGTCGCGGACAGGGCGACGGCTACACCTTC.